This T cell receptor beta chain was retrieved from a study of vaccination and CD4 T cells after COVID-19. This CDR3 is 16 amino acids long. V gave up 3 bases and J gave up 11 bases, with 26 bases separating them. Germline V gene sequence: CDR1 DFQATT, CDR2 SNEGSKA (reference sequence). Treatment defined: 10-day PBMC culture with coronavirus spike peptide pools or control peptides (ViraFEST assay). Expansion of antigen-specific T cells with peptide pools by ViraFEST preceded sequencing of TCRs. Recorded positive PCR dates fall between March and December 2020, preceding US Alpha, Beta and Delta variants. This clonotype was counted a few times. Antigen specificity is unknown. Oncomine TCR Beta short-read sequencing was applied to DNA from cultured CD4+ T cells. TCRdb processed the PCR reads anew with MiXCR; each CDR3 protein has one entry. The sample yields around 20,000 distinct CDR3 sequences, more than 40% seen once.

This TCR was sampled from a human donor who had recovered from COVID-19. V usage is TRBV20-1 and J usage is TRBJ1-5; maybe TRBD1 (6 bases). The sequencing used CD4+ T cells from blood, cultured in vitro, collected before SARS-CoV-2 vaccination. CDR3 sequence: CSASRGSPQGGQSQHF. CDR3 coding DNA: TGCAGTGCTAGTAGGGGCTCCCCACAGGGTGGGCAGTCCCAGCATTTT.